This T cell receptor (beta chain) emerged from a study of cytomegalovirus exposure and HLA in healthy donors. The PCR had 60 Vbeta and 13 Jbeta primers. Assay used: immunoSEQ multiplex PCR; TCRdb lists only in-frame clones, some missing. This table holds roughly 180,000 clones, approximately 86% found once. This CDR3 contains 16 residues. Germline loops: CDR1 MNHEY, CDR2 SMNVEV (reference sequence). V was cut by 5 bases and J by 1 base, with 15 bases left in between. Sequenced sample: PBMCs. The receptor's source is a male donor in good health and CMV-seronegative. The J gene is TRBJ1-5, the V gene TRBV27; D is ambiguous. This chain's CDR3 is CASSQKSGWSNQPQHF. The CDR3 DNA is TGTGCCAGCAGTCAAAAGTCGGGATGGAGCAATCAGCCCCAGCATTTT.